Sequencing of this T cell receptor (beta chain) was carried out in a study of cytomegalovirus exposure and HLA in healthy donors. About this clone itself: Its target is not known.

The data were produced by immunoSEQ multiplex PCR, yet TCRdb's version contains in-frame clones alone and is incomplete. The profile shows under 250,000 clones, less than 90% of them singletons. Study conclusions and caveats: Cytomegalovirus association was listed for around 170 TCR beta chains.

Trimming took off 3 bases at V and 2 bases at J, with 14 bases between the two ends. This CDR3 contains 15 residues. Germline values: CDR1 SGHDN, CDR2 FVKESK. The clonotype originates from a woman aged 18 to 35 in good health and CMV-seronegative. This rearrangement joins TRBV14 to TRBJ2-7; D not resolved. Input material: PBMCs. The CDR3 sequence is CASSQPQVAPYEQYF. The DNA for the CDR3 is TGTGCCAGCAGCCAGCCCCAGGTGGCCCCCTACGAGCAGTACTTC.